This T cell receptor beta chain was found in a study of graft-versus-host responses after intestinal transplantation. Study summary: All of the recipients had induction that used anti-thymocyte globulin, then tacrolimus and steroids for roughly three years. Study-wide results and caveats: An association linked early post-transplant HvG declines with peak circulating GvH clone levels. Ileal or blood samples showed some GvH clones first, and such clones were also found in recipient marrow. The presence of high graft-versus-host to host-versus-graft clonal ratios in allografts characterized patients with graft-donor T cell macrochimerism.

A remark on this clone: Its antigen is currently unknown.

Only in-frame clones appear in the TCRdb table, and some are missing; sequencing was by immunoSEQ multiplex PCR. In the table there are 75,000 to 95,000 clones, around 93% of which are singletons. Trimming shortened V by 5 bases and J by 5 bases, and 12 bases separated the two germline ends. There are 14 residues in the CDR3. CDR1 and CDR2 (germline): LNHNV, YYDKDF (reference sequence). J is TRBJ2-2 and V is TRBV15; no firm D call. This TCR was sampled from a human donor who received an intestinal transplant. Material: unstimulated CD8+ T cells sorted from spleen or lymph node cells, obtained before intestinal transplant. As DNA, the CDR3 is TGTGCCACCAGCGGAATAGCTGGTACCGGGGAGCTGTTTTTT. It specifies CATSGIAGTGELFF.